This T cell receptor beta chain was identified in a study of beta chain features in type 1 diabetes (dated by TCRdb to the late 2010s). Regarding the research as a whole: No differences in mean age, gender distribution, total cell number or subset yield were found between patients and healthy donors. In the study, recently diagnosed type 1 diabetes patients and matched healthy donors were compared on the TCRB repertoires of their sorted circulating CD4+ T cell subsets. Across all samples, around 100 million sorted cells were examined, and cell number per subset correlated strongly with RNA yield. Naive and central memory subsets were obtained from all 28 donors, but regulatory and stem cell-like memory subsets were isolated from only 8 patients and roughly eight healthy donors. Results the study describes overall, beyond this receptor: Because the HLA sub-analyses included only small numbers of individuals, any influence of HLA type on TCRB rearrangement was left unresolved. Patients with type 1 diabetes made fewer insertions and deleted more nucleotides at VDJ recombination sites, implying thymic rearrangement abnormalities. Naive, central memory and regulatory TCRB repertoires appeared to be more alike among patients than among healthy donors. Because cDNA was sequenced instead of genomic DNA, highly expressing activated cells could be over-represented, though the groups showed no difference in activation or CD3 levels. Shorter templates might have been favored by PCR, but patient and control samples were amplified and corrected together, so both groups would have been affected equally by any skew. Type 1 diabetes patients showed a moderate but significant shortening of TCRB CDR3 length in all four CD4+ subsets.

The entire amount of isolated RNA was reverse transcribed using the High Capacity cDNA Reverse Transcription Kit, so the sequenced TCRB transcripts were expressed ones. Deep immunoSEQ sequencing was applied to naive, central memory and regulatory T cell samples, giving an average of roughly 3.5 million total reads per sample. After sorted cells were lysed in RLT buffer, RNA was extracted with DNase-treated RNeasy Micro or Mini kits, with the choice depending on cell number. Each cell subset was processed on its own to prevent cross-contamination, while patient and healthy donor samples were processed together. The immunoSEQ multiplex PCR was used to amplify TCRB sequences from cDNA, yielding 87-bp fragments that span the CDR3 region. Sequencing of the amplicons was performed on the Illumina HiSeq platform. Regarding the original processing steps: PCR bias was corrected computationally using synthetic template baselines, and reads within Hamming distance 2 were collapsed, with unmergeable singletons discarded. Reads were aligned to IMGT to assign V, D and J genes, CDR3 length, and insertions or deletions at six rearrangement sites. Within each subset, clonotype counts were normalized to the number of sorted cells before true diversity and Gini coefficients were calculated with the tcR R package. Repertoire sharing was quantified using the overlap coefficient calculated on TCRB nucleotide sequences. In its TCRdb copy, this immuneACCESS table keeps in-frame sequences only and misses some clones. Where compared with another copy, unresolved V genes explain less than half of these, and the others have no known cause. D and trimming were read from the DNA, whereas the V and J calls and clone size are those reported in that table. A total of around 300,000 clones appear in this sample, 8% of them only once. The top ten clonotypes cover under 1.3% of the sample.

CDR1 and CDR2 (MNHNS, SASEGT) derive from the germline V gene. CDR3 length: 13 amino acids, cysteine to valine. Solely the CDR3 DNA is kept, with 39 bases framed from the first base. V drops 8 bases and J drops 7 bases, leaving 18 bases in between. A single peripheral blood draw of about 116 mL on average was collected from each donor into heparinised tubes. Using a panel that included CD45RO, CCR7, CD25, CD127, CD95 and CD27, naive, central memory, regulatory and stem cell-like memory CD4+ T cells were sorted on a BD FACSAria II. All sorted populations exceeded 95% purity. PBMCs were separated immediately by Lymphoprep density gradient centrifugation and were stained directly, without being cultured. So that batch effects would be minimized, each experiment stained and sorted samples in pairs, pairing one healthy donor with one patient. Remarks on this clone: The antigen this receptor binds is unknown. Per-base qualities were not stored, and no clone one base away is much larger.

The source is a woman between 18 and 29 years old in good health. The sequence links TRBV6-1 to TRBJ2-7; the D gene could be either TRBD1 or TRBD2, each agreeing at 5 bases. Sequenced: central memory CD4+ T cells from blood. The base sequence is TGTGCCAGCCAAAGGGACCCGCGCTGGGAGCAGTACGTC. Its translation is CASQRDPRWEQYV.